The 32 T cell receptor beta chains listed next were all sequenced from one sample in a study of response to subunit inactivated influenza vaccine. TCRdb independently ran MiXCR on the RT-PCR reads; one entry per CDR3 protein. The sample lists approximately 480,000 distinct CDR3 sequences, about a tenth seen once, with about an eighth in the top ten. The sequencing here drew on PBMCs from blood, taken about 6 weeks after vaccination. The origin of the receptors is a man aged 50 to 59 who received an inactivated influenza vaccine.

The chain has TRBV7-2 and TRBJ1-2; D is perhaps TRBD1 (6 bases). V dropped 4 bases and J dropped 5 bases, with 20 bases sitting between them. The CDR3 is 16 amino acids. The V gene's germline CDR1 is SGHTA and CDR2 FQGNSA. As DNA, the CDR3 is TGTGCCAGCAGCTCCCGGCCGCAGGGGTCGGTGTATGGCTACACCTTC. Its protein is CASSSRPQGSVYGYTF.

This clonotype has at least ten counts. This chain connects TRBV20-1 to TRBJ1-5; no definite D call. Trimming took off 8 bases at V and 7 bases at J, with 15 bases between the two ends. From germline, CDR1 is DFQATT and CDR2 SNEGSKA (reference sequence). The CDR3 sequence is 12 residues long. The CDR3 coding sequence is TGCAGTTCGGACCCCTTAGGGCAGCCCCAGCATTTT. Its protein product is CSSDPLGQPQHF.

The chain is built from TRBV6-2 or TRBV6-3 and TRBJ2-7, with 7 bases aligning to TRBD1. The CDR3 contains 11 residues. The V segment lost 7 bases and the J segment 6 bases; nucleotides outside the gene matches: 3. Germline V gene sequence: CDR1 MNHEY, CDR2 SVGEGT. CDR3 nucleotides: TGTGCCAGCACAGGGGGTTCCGAGCAGTACTTC. Its protein product is CASTGGSEQYF.

This clonotype was seen ten or more times. The rearrangement joins TRBV4-1 to TRBJ2-5, with TRBD2 as a possible D gene (6 bases). In germline, CDR1 is MGHRA, CDR2 YSYEKL. Between the trimmed V and J ends, which lost 4 bases and 5 bases, there was a span of 23 bases. The CDR3 contains 17 residues. The CDR3 region has the DNA TGCGCCAGCAGCCCGGTAGGGCGTCGGCGGGGCGGGGAGACCCAGTACTTC. Its translation: CASSPVGRRRGGETQYF.

The chain is built from TRBV7-8 and TRBJ2-7, with D hard to call. V lost 6 bases to trimming and J lost 6 bases, with 15 bases between them. The CDR3 extends over 13 amino acids. Germline values: CDR1 SGHVS, CDR2 FQNEAQ. The CDR3 DNA sequence: TGTGCCAGCAGTCGTATTTCAGGAGCCGAGCAGTACTTC. This sequence encodes CASSRISGAEQYF.

Only a few counts were recorded for this clonotype. This chain connects TRBV20-1 to TRBJ2-7; no clear D. The CDR3 extends over 12 amino acids. Trimming shortened V by 1 base and J by 3 bases, and 7 bases separated the two germline ends. The germline V gene encodes CDR1 DFQATT and CDR2 SNEGSKA (reference sequence). The DNA of the CDR3 is TGCAGTGCTAGAGGCCAGATCTACGAGCAGTACTTC. Protein: CSARGQIYEQYF.

This clonotype appeared a few times. J is TRBJ2-7 and V is TRBV15; 13 bases align to TRBD2. The CDR3 is 14 amino acids. CDR1 and CDR2 from the germline V gene are LNHNV and YYDKDF (reference sequence). After removal of 5 bases from V and 4 bases from J, the junction contained 2 bases not matched to a gene. CDR3 bases: TGTGCCACCAGCGGGGGACTAGCGGGATACGAGCAGTACTTC. As protein: CATSGGLAGYEQYF.

This clonotype was recorded at least ten times. This chain connects TRBV29-1 to TRBJ2-7; 14 nucleotides align to TRBD2. Germline V gene lookup returns CDR1 SQVTM and CDR2 ANQGSEA. The CDR3 loop spans 14 amino acids. V trimming: 6 bases; J trimming: 3 bases; junction bases outside the gene matches: 4. The CDR3 coding sequence is TGCAGCGTGGGAGGGACTAGCGGGAGCTACGAGCAGTACTTC. The encoded protein is CSVGGTSGSYEQYF.

This clonotype appeared many times. CDR3 nucleotides: TGCGCCAGCAGCTTTTCTAGCGGGGGCTACGAGCAGTACTTC. Encoded protein: CASSFSSGGYEQYF. The chain carries TRBV5-1 and TRBJ2-7, with TRBD2 matching over 10 bases. V lost 2 bases to trimming and J lost 3 bases; unmatched junction nucleotides: 2. CDR1 is SGHRS and CDR2 is YFSETQ in the germline V gene. This CDR3 has 14 residues.

This clonotype was recorded many times. The V gene is TRBV12-3 or TRBV12-4, the J gene TRBJ1-5, with D possibly being TRBD1 (6 bases). The ends were cut back, 10 bases at V and 7 bases at J, with 17 bases in the middle. The CDR3 runs to 13 residues. This CDR3 reads CATQQGLGQPQHF. DNA of the CDR3: TGTGCCACCCAACAGGGTCTCGGGCAGCCCCAGCATTTT.

The V and J genes are TRBV29-1 and TRBJ1-2, with no clear D. V lost 1 base, J lost 5 bases, and 8 bases lay in between. This CDR3 has 12 residues. Germline V gene sequence: CDR1 SQVTM, CDR2 ANQGSEA. The CDR3 DNA reads TGCAGCGTTGAAGGGCAGGAGTATGGCTACACCTTC. Protein product: CSVEGQEYGYTF.

The V gene is TRBV11-2, the J gene TRBJ2-4; D remains ambiguous. The CDR3 extends over 13 amino acids. With 1 base removed from V and 8 bases from J, the gap between germline ends came to 9 bases. Per germline, CDR1 SGHAT and CDR2 FQNNGV. As DNA, the CDR3 is TGTGCCAGCAGCTTAGCTAGTTTCGACATTCAGTACTTC. This sequence encodes CASSLASFDIQYF.

This clonotype was counted many times. CDR3 region: CASSLEGASYEQYF. The DNA of the CDR3 is TGCGCCAGCAGCTTGGAGGGCGCCTCCTACGAGCAGTACTTC. The V gene is TRBV5-1, the J gene TRBJ2-7; no clear D gene. V gave up 0 bases and J gave up 0 bases, with 7 bases separating them. The CDR3 contains 14 residues. Per germline, CDR1 SGHRS and CDR2 YFSETQ. Full variable domain (remainder filled in from reference TRBV5-1 and TRBJ2-7): KAGVTQTPRYLIKTRGQQVTLSCSPISGHRSVSWYQQTPGQGLQFLFEYFSETQRNKGNFPGRFSGRQFSNSRSEMNVSTLELGDSALYLCASSLEGASYEQYFGPGTRLTVT.

Note on this clonotype: A much larger clonotype is one base distant, so this may be a read error. The chain uses TRBV20-1 and TRBJ2-3; TRBD2 agrees at 12 bases. This CDR3 comprises 14 residues. Germline CDR1 DFQATT, CDR2 SNEGSKA (reference sequence). CDR3: CSARLAGATDSQYF. The CDR3 bases are TGCAGTGCCCGACTAGCGGGAGCCACAGATTCGCAGTATTTT.

Of note for this clonotype: Here the CDR3 omits its conserved ending phenylalanine or tryptophan, so a read error is the likely source. The J gene is TRBJ2-1, the V gene TRBV4-3, with a possible D match to TRBD2 (6 bases). CDR1 and CDR2 from the germline V gene are LGHNA and YSLEER. The CDR3 is 15 residues long. V lost 0 bases, J lost 8 bases, and 14 bases lay in between. The CDR3 region is CASSQEGVAAHEQFI. The DNA for the CDR3 is TGCGCCAGCAGCCAAGAGGGAGTAGCGGCCCATGAGCAGTTCATC.

The V gene is TRBV18, the J gene TRBJ1-1; D gene ambiguous. This CDR3 contains 13 residues. Per the germline V gene, CDR1 is KGHSH and CDR2 is LQKENI. Trimming left V 4 bases short and J 11 bases short, with 17 bases between. CDR3 amino acids: CASSQGLPGVAFF. The DNA of the CDR3 is TGTGCCAGCTCACAAGGCCTCCCGGGAGTGGCTTTCTTT.

This clonotype was recorded at least ten times. The chain carries TRBV12-3 or TRBV12-4 and TRBJ2-7; maybe TRBD1 (5 bases). The V end was cut by 2 bases, the J end by 3 bases, with 8 bases between. The CDR3 is 13 residues long. The CDR3 region has the DNA TGTGCCAGCAGTTTAAACAGGTTCTACGAGCAGTACTTC. Protein product: CASSLNRFYEQYF.

The V and J genes are TRBV5-1 and TRBJ2-5, with D possibly matching TRBD2 (7 bases). Trimming pared 1 base from V and 5 bases from J, leaving 24 bases between. Germline loops: CDR1 SGHRS, CDR2 YFSETQ. This CDR3 spans 18 amino acids. CDR3 sequence: CASSLHRVGGLLAETQYF. CDR3 in DNA: TGCGCCAGCAGCTTGCACCGTGTGGGGGGGCTGCTGGCGGAGACCCAGTACTTC.

The sample holds many counts of this clonotype. The CDR3 nucleotides read TGTGCCAGCAGTCCTACCTCGGGGACCCACACCGGGGAGCTGTTTTTT. Translated, it gives CASSPTSGTHTGELFF. The J gene is TRBJ2-2, the V gene TRBV6-1; D tentatively fits TRBD1 or TRBD2 (5 bases each). There are 16 residues in the CDR3. V was cut by 5 bases and J by 3 bases, with 16 bases left in between. Germline-derived CDR1 and CDR2 are MNHNS and SASEGT.

This clonotype was observed many times. The V call is TRBV12-3 or TRBV12-4, the J call TRBJ2-7, with D tentatively TRBD2 (6 bases). The length of the CDR3 is 13 residues. Trimming cost V 5 bases and J 8 bases, with 16 bases left between them. This CDR3 reads CASSRPGGYQQYF. CDR3 bases: TGTGCCAGCAGTCGACCTGGGGGGTACCAGCAGTACTTC.

The chain couples TRBV20-1 to TRBJ2-2; tentatively, D is TRBD1 or TRBD2 (5 bases each). The CDR3 sequence is 16 residues long. V lost 1 base and J lost 1, with 13 bases in between. The germline gives CDR1 DFQATT, CDR2 SNEGSKA (reference sequence). CDR3 nucleotides: TGCAGTGCTAGAGCGCTACCGGGGCAGAACACCGGGGAGCTGTTTTTT. Translated, it gives CSARALPGQNTGELFF.

This chain uses TRBV12-3 or TRBV12-4 with TRBJ1-1, with 9 nucleotides matching TRBD1. The CDR3 sequence is 15 residues long. The V segment lost 5 bases and the J segment 3 bases; nucleotides outside the gene matches: 7. The CDR3 sequence is CASSAHRGLDTEAFF. CDR3 DNA sequence: TGTGCCAGCAGTGCACACAGGGGGCTCGACACTGAAGCTTTCTTT.

This clonotype was observed many times. The CDR3 sequence is CASRRDSMNTGELFF. CDR3 nucleotide sequence: TGTGCCAGCCGTCGAGACAGCATGAACACCGGGGAGCTGTTTTTT. V is TRBV6-4 and J is TRBJ2-2; D is perhaps TRBD1 (5 bases). The CDR3 loop spans 15 amino acids. Trimming shortened V by 8 bases and J by 1 base, and 14 bases separated the two germline ends. The germline V gene encodes CDR1 MRHNA and CDR2 SNTAGT.

This clonotype was detected only a few times. The chain employs TRBV6-6 and TRBJ2-3, with D hard to call. Germline values: CDR1 MNHNY, CDR2 SVGAGI (reference sequence). The V end lost 8 bases, the J end lost 7 bases, and 16 bases lay between the germline ends. This CDR3 comprises 13 residues. The CDR3: CASVSLGSNTQYF. In DNA, the CDR3 is TGTGCCAGCGTATCCCTGGGGTCCAATACGCAGTATTTT.

V gene TRBV20-1 combines with J gene TRBJ2-4; maybe TRBD2 (5 bases). The CDR3 length is 13 residues. Germline CDR1 is DFQATT and CDR2 is SNEGSKA (reference sequence). The ends were cut back, 2 bases at V and 7 bases at J, with 12 bases in the middle. The CDR3, as DNA: TGCAGTGCTAGACGAACTAGTCTGAACATTCAGTACTTC. This encodes CSARRTSLNIQYF.

The chain links TRBV14 to TRBJ1-2, with a tentative D call TRBD1 (6 bases). CDR3 length: 16 residues. V lost 3 bases and J lost 4, with 18 bases in between. Germline V gives CDR1 SGHDN, CDR2 FVKESK. The CDR3 here is CASSHRMRGQSYGYTF. CDR3 sequence (DNA): TGTGCCAGCAGCCACCGGATGCGGGGGCAGAGCTATGGCTACACCTTC.

The V call is TRBV7-2, the J call TRBJ1-3; 8 positions match TRBD1. The V and J ends lost 4 bases and 4 bases, in that order; junction bases with no gene match: 6. There are 15 residues in the CDR3. The germline V gene encodes CDR1 SGHTA and CDR2 FQGNSA. CDR3 nucleotides: TGTGCCAGCAGCTCAGGGGGCGCGGTCGGAAACACCATATATTTT. Its translation: CASSSGGAVGNTIYF. Full variable domain (missing parts from reference TRBV7-2 and TRBJ1-3): GAGVSQSPSNKVTEKGKDVELRCDPISGHTALYWYRQSLGQGLEFLIYFQGNSAPDKSGLPSDRFSAERTGGSVSTLTIQRTQQEDSAVYLCASSSGGAVGNTIYFGEGSWLTVV.

This clonotype has at least ten counts. The rearrangement uses TRBV29-1 and TRBJ1-1; D unresolved. Germline V gene data show CDR1 as SQVTM and CDR2 as ANQGSEA. The V and J ends lost 5 bases and 3 bases respectively, with 10 bases between them. The CDR3 consists of 12 residues. The CDR3 is CSVLPGYTEAFF. The CDR3 DNA follows: TGCAGCGTTCTCCCGGGTTACACTGAAGCTTTCTTT.

The gene calls are TRBV25-1 and TRBJ2-1; TRBD1 or TRBD2 may be the D gene (5 bases each). V was trimmed by 1 base and J by 8 bases, leaving 15 bases between them. CDR1 MGHDK and CDR2 SYGVNS come from the germline V gene. CDR3 length: 15 amino acids. The CDR3 DNA reads as TGTGCCAGCAGTGAATTATGGGGGAGTGTCGATGAGCAGTTCTTC. This gives the protein CASSELWGSVDEQFF.

The table lists this clonotype with a few counts. The CDR3 nucleotides are TGTGCCAGCAGCCCCGGCGGCAGGCGCCGACCCGGGGAATACAATGAGCAGTTCTTC. It encodes CASSPGGRRRPGEYNEQFF. The V and J genes are TRBV6-1 and TRBJ2-1, with D perhaps matching TRBD2 (5 bases). Germline CDR1 reads MNHNS; CDR2 reads SASEGT. Trimming took off 6 bases at V and 4 bases at J, with 28 bases between the two ends. The CDR3 runs to 19 residues.

This clonotype was picked up a small number of times. This sequence joins TRBV12-3 or TRBV12-4 and TRBJ1-3, with a weak D call TRBD1 (5 bases). There are 15 residues in the CDR3. Trimming cost V 6 bases and J 1 base, with 13 bases left between them. The CDR3 loop reads CASRDTGGSGNTIYF. In nucleotides, the CDR3 is TGTGCCAGCAGAGACACCGGGGGGTCTGGAAACACCATATATTTT.

A few counts support this clonotype. This chain uses TRBV7-2 with TRBJ2-3; 9 nucleotides agree with TRBD2. The CDR3 spans 16 residues. V shed 5 bases and J 1 base; nucleotides not matched to a gene: 7. CDR1 and CDR2 (germline): SGHTA, FQGNSA. In DNA form, the CDR3 reads TGTGCCAGCAGCAGCCGGCGGACTAGCGGCACAGATACGCAGTATTTT. This encodes CASSSRRTSGTDTQYF.